Below, 29 T cell receptor beta chains from the same sample are listed, as sequenced in a study of blood T cell repertoires in COVID-19. Clones were sequenced by immunoSEQ multiplex PCR, and TCRdb holds only the in-frame ones, with some missing. The sample consists of over 140,000 clones, about three quarters of them appearing once. The specimen was PBMCs or T cells enriched from blood (not recorded which). The source is a woman aged 50 to 60 who had recovered from COVID-19.

This sequence joins TRBV5-1 and TRBJ2-3, with 10 bases aligning to TRBD2. Germline CDR1 reads SGHRS; CDR2 reads YFSETQ. After removal of 0 bases from V and 4 bases from J, the junction contained 5 bases not matched to a gene. The CDR3 consists of 16 residues. For the CDR3, the DNA is TGCGCCAGCAGCTTGGAAGTAGCGGGGGGATCAGATACGCAGTATTTT. Translation: CASSLEVAGGSDTQYF.

The chain carries TRBV9 and TRBJ2-2, with D possibly matching TRBD2 (6 bases). The CDR3 totals 16 residues. Looked up from germline, CDR1 is SGDLS and CDR2 is YYNGEE. V dropped 1 base and J dropped 7 bases, with 17 bases sitting between them. CDR3 loop: CASSVLAGPRDGELFF. CDR3 DNA: TGTGCCAGCAGCGTACTTGCGGGGCCGAGGGACGGGGAGCTGTTTTTT.

The chain recombines TRBV19 with TRBJ1-1; 8 nucleotides match TRBD1. The germline V gene has CDR1 LNHDA and CDR2 SQIVND (reference sequence). The J segment lost 6 bases and the V segment lost 3 bases, leaving 3 bases of the junction unmatched. The CDR3 length is 13 residues. Here the CDR3 DNA reads TGTGCCAGTAGTATCAGGGGGCCCGCTGAAGCTTTCTTT. Its protein product is CASSIRGPAEAFF.

This clone has a single count. The rearrangement links TRBV19 to TRBJ2-7; TRBD2 aligns across 12 bases. V trimming: 10 bases; J trimming: 7 bases; junction bases outside the gene matches: 11. Germline V gives CDR1 LNHDA, CDR2 SQIVND (reference sequence). CDR3 size: 14 residues. CDR3 region: CATQLAGGTGEQYF. The DNA for the CDR3 is TGTGCCACTCAACTAGCGGGGGGTACGGGGGAGCAGTACTTC. The full variable domain, in which reference TRBV19 and TRBJ2-7 provide the parts outside the CDR3, is DGGITQSPKYLFRKEGQNVTLSCEQNLNHDAMYWYRQDPGQGLRLIYYSQIVNDFQKGDIAEGYSVSREKKESFPLTVTSAQKNPTAFYLCATQLAGGTGEQYFGPGTRLTVT.

The chain carries TRBV5-1 and TRBJ2-6; 7 bases map to TRBD1. The germline V gene has CDR1 SGHRS and CDR2 YFSETQ. Trimming cost V 5 bases and J 2 bases; bases outside gene matches: 7. The length of the CDR3 is 16 residues. DNA of the CDR3: TGCGCCAGCAGACTTACAGGGGCTACTGGGGCCAACGTCCTGACTTTC. Its translation is CASRLTGATGANVLTF.

The chain carries TRBV9 and TRBJ2-5; 12 bases are a match to TRBD1. Losses at the gene ends were 3 bases for V and 5 bases for J; bases not matched to a gene: 5. The CDR3 is 15 amino acids. Looked up from germline, CDR1 is SGDLS and CDR2 is YYNGEE. The CDR3 sequence: CASSARDRGLETQYF. The CDR3, as DNA: TGTGCCAGCAGCGCCCGGGACAGGGGGCTGGAGACCCAGTACTTC.

This chain uses TRBV7-2 with TRBJ1-5; a weak D match, TRBD1 (6 bases). The CDR3 length is 13 residues. Germline V gene sequence: CDR1 SGHTA, CDR2 FQGNSA. The V end lost 5 bases, the J end lost 5 bases, and 10 bases lay between the germline ends. CDR3 in amino acids: CASSLQGDQPQHF. DNA for the CDR3: TGTGCCAGCAGCCTACAGGGAGATCAGCCCCAGCATTTT.

The table lists this clone with a few counts. The chain links TRBV5-1 to TRBJ1-6; 7 positions agree with TRBD1. Germline CDR1 is SGHRS and CDR2 is YFSETQ. CDR3 length: 13 residues. V shed 4 bases and J 8 bases; nucleotides not matched to a gene: 3. The DNA for the CDR3 is TGCGCCAGCAGCCCAGGACAGGATTCACCCCTCCACTTT. This encodes CASSPGQDSPLHF.

This chain connects TRBV28 to TRBJ2-7; 11 bases match TRBD2. The V segment lost 5 bases and the J segment 6 bases; nucleotides outside the gene matches: 9. The germline V gene encodes CDR1 MDHEN and CDR2 SYDVKM. This CDR3 is built from 15 residues. This CDR3 reads CASSGRASGRLEQYF. CDR3 coding DNA: TGTGCCAGCAGTGGGCGGGCTAGCGGGAGGCTCGAGCAGTACTTC.

The chain combines TRBV7-2 with TRBJ2-2, with TRBD1 as a possible D gene (6 bases). There are 14 residues in the CDR3. Germline CDR1 and CDR2: SGHTA and FQGNSA. The ends were cut back, 5 bases at V and 7 bases at J, with 14 bases in the middle. The CDR3 loop reads CASSPRRGNGELFF. In DNA, the CDR3 is TGTGCCAGCAGCCCTCGCAGGGGAAACGGGGAGCTGTTTTTT.

This clone was seen a handful of times. The chain joins TRBV11-1 to TRBJ2-7, with TRBD2 as a possible D gene (5 bases). The germline V gene encodes CDR1 SGHAT and CDR2 FQDESV (reference sequence). The length of the CDR3 is 14 residues. V was clipped by 0 bases and J by 3 bases, with 9 bases between them. The CDR3 sequence is CASSLAAASYEQYF. In DNA form, the CDR3 reads TGTGCCAGCAGCTTAGCAGCGGCCAGCTACGAGCAGTACTTC.

The V gene is TRBV6-5, the J gene TRBJ2-7; TRBD2 agrees at 14 bases. The CDR3 length is 16 residues. The germline V gene encodes CDR1 MNHEY and CDR2 SVGAGI. Trimming at V came to 2 bases and at J to 7 bases, leaving 7 bases not matched to a gene. The CDR3 here is CASSYNLGLAGDEQYF. CDR3 DNA sequence: TGTGCCAGCAGTTACAATTTGGGACTAGCGGGAGATGAGCAGTACTTC.

The table lists this clone with a count of one. The chain uses TRBV7-9 and TRBJ1-5; perhaps TRBD1 as D (6 bases). V shed 6 bases and J shed 0 bases, with 12 bases lying between them. Germline CDR1 is SEHNR and CDR2 is FQNEAQ (reference sequence). The CDR3 totals 15 residues. CDR3 sequence: CASSPDRYSNQPQHF. CDR3 DNA sequence: TGTGCCAGCAGTCCCGACAGGTATAGCAATCAGCCCCAGCATTTT.

The rearrangement links TRBV21-1 to TRBJ2-3; the table's D call TRBD1 went unverified against the DNA. TRBV21-1 is given as a pseudogene. The CDR3 sequence is 17 residues long. The CDR3 DNA sequence: TGTGCCAGCAGCAAAGCGGGACAGGGGAAGGGCACAGATACGCAGTATTTT. Protein sequence: CASSKAGQGKGTDTQYF.

The genes are TRBV29-1 and TRBJ2-5; 14 nucleotides align to TRBD2. Germline trimming cut 6 bases from V and 4 bases from J; bases unmatched to any gene: 4. This CDR3 contains 14 residues. The germline gives CDR1 SQVTM, CDR2 ANQGSEA. CDR3 amino acids: CSVAGLAGVETQYF. The CDR3 nucleotides are TGCAGCGTGGCGGGACTAGCGGGGGTAGAGACCCAGTACTTC.

This sequence joins TRBV20-1 and TRBJ1-5; 7 positions match TRBD1. This CDR3 spans 17 amino acids. Per the germline V gene, CDR1 is DFQATT and CDR2 is SNEGSKA (reference sequence). V trimming: 3 bases; J trimming: 0 bases; junction bases outside the gene matches: 11. Here the CDR3 reads CSASPSPGGVSNQPQHF. In DNA form, the CDR3 reads TGCAGTGCTAGTCCCTCACCAGGGGGAGTTAGCAATCAGCCCCAGCATTTT.

This chain links TRBV5-6 with TRBJ2-1; the match to TRBD2 covers 8 bases. V lost 3 bases and J lost 11; bases outside the gene matches: 10. Looked up from germline, CDR1 is SGHDT and CDR2 is YYEEEE. The CDR3 loop spans 14 amino acids. CDR3 sequence reads: CASSSGGPTDKQFF. CDR3 coding DNA: TGTGCCAGCAGCTCGGGGGGGCCAACCGATAAGCAGTTCTTC. The whole variable domain, filled in from reference TRBV5-6 and TRBJ2-1, reads DAGVTQSPTHLIKTRGQQVTLRCSPKSGHDTVSWYQQALGQGPQFIFQYYEEEERQRGNFPDRFSGHQFPNYSSELNVNALLLGDSALYLCASSSGGPTDKQFFGPGTRLTVL.

This clone has ten or more counts. The chain recombines TRBV7-9 with TRBJ2-5, with D possibly TRBD2 on 5 matching bases. Germline CDR1 and CDR2: SEHNR and FQNEAQ (reference sequence). This CDR3 is built from 17 residues. V was shortened by 5 bases and J by 0 bases, with 19 bases between the two germline ends. CDR3 in amino acids: CASSPRTSGYYQETQYF. CDR3 in DNA: TGTGCCAGCAGCCCACGTACGAGCGGATACTACCAAGAGACCCAGTACTTC.

The chain carries TRBV2 and TRBJ2-7; TRBD1 matches 11 bases. Germline values: CDR1 SNHLY, CDR2 FYNNEI. Germline trimming cut 8 bases from V and 6 bases from J; bases unmatched to any gene: 6. CDR3 length equals 13 residues. The CDR3 here is CASDRDRGAEQYF. In nucleotides, the CDR3 is TGTGCCAGCGATCGGGACAGGGGGGCCGAGCAGTACTTC.

The V gene is TRBV28, the J gene TRBJ2-3, with 8 bases lining up with TRBD1. Germline-derived CDR1 and CDR2 are MDHEN and SYDVKM. The CDR3 has 15 amino acids. The junction had 12 bases not matched to a gene; V was cut back by 10 bases and J by 3 bases. The CDR3 reads CATSLETGATDTQYF. The DNA for the CDR3 is TGTGCCACAAGCCTCGAGACAGGGGCGACAGATACGCAGTATTTT.

This sequence joins TRBV10-3 and TRBJ2-3, with D possibly being TRBD2 (6 bases). The V end lost 1 base, the J end lost 0 bases, and 14 bases lay between the germline ends. Germline V CDR1 and CDR2: ENHRY, SYGVKD. CDR3 size: 17 residues. CDR3 amino acids: CAISEFPLASSTDTQYF. The CDR3 bases are TGTGCCATCAGTGAGTTCCCACTAGCATCTAGCACAGATACGCAGTATTTT.

This clone was detected a few times. The chain uses TRBV5-4 and TRBJ2-2; TRBD2 aligns across 10 bases. Losses at the gene ends were 3 bases for V and 1 base for J; bases not matched to a gene: 3. The CDR3 consists of 16 residues. Per germline, CDR1 SGHNT and CDR2 YYREEE (reference sequence). This CDR3 reads CASSWTSGLNTGELFF. The CDR3 DNA is TGTGCCAGCAGCTGGACTAGCGGATTGAACACCGGGGAGCTGTTTTTT.

J is TRBJ2-7 and V is TRBV5-1; a possible D gene is TRBD1 (5 bases). Trimming removed 6 bases at V and 0 bases at J, with 13 bases between. CDR1 is SGHRS and CDR2 is YFSETQ in the germline V gene. CDR3 length: 14 residues. The CDR3 loop reads CASTYDSSSYEQYF. The CDR3 DNA is TGCGCCAGCACCTATGACAGTAGCTCCTACGAGCAGTACTTC.

In its sample, this clone was seen a few times. The chain couples TRBV11-2 to TRBJ1-4, with a possible D match to TRBD1 (5 bases). Germline CDR1 reads SGHAT; CDR2 reads FQNNGV. The CDR3 is 14 amino acids. V was pared by 1 base and J by 8 bases, with 11 bases between. The CDR3 region has the DNA TGTGCCAGCAGCTTAGGGAGGGGTGGCGAAAAACTGTTTTTT. Translating it yields CASSLGRGGEKLFF.

This chain uses TRBV3-1 (or the pseudogene TRBV3-2) with TRBJ1-5; 9 nucleotides align to TRBD1. The ends lost 3 bases at V and 1 base at J; junction bases unmatched: 10. CDR1 LGHDT and CDR2 YNNKEL come from the germline V gene (reference sequence). There are 18 residues in the CDR3. The CDR3, as DNA: TGTGCCAGCAGCCACAAACTGGGACAGGGCGGGAGCAATCAGCCCCAGCATTTT. It codes for CASSHKLGQGGSNQPQHF.

The chain has TRBV27 and TRBJ2-1; TRBD2 matches at 9 bases. The CDR3 runs to 15 residues. CDR1 is MNHEY, CDR2 SMNVEV, per germline (reference sequence). Trimming took 3 bases from V and 6 from J; bases not matched to a gene: 6. The DNA for the CDR3 is TGTGCCAGCAGTTTGGTCGGGACTAGCATCAATGAGCAGTTCTTC. Its protein is CASSLVGTSINEQFF.

V is TRBV6-5 and J is TRBJ1-2; 7 bases match TRBD1. The J segment lost 2 bases and the V segment lost 1 base, leaving 4 bases of the junction unmatched. CDR1 is MNHEY and CDR2 is SVGAGI in the germline V gene. The CDR3 covers 15 residues. The CDR3 DNA is TGTGCCAGCAGTTACTTAGGACAGGCGAACTATGGCTACACCTTC. Encoded protein: CASSYLGQANYGYTF.

V is TRBV30 and J is TRBJ2-3; TRBD2 matches at 9 bases. V shed 1 base and J 1 base; nucleotides not matched to a gene: 3. The CDR3 totals 15 residues. The germline V gene encodes CDR1 GTSNPN and CDR2 SVGIG (reference sequence). CDR3 nucleotide sequence: TGTGCCTGGAGTGGCGGGGGGGCTGGCACAGATACGCAGTATTTT. It translates to CAWSGGGAGTDTQYF.

J is TRBJ1-6 and V is TRBV6-6; 10 bases agree with TRBD1. V was clipped by 7 bases and J by 10 bases; unmatched bases: 7. The CDR3 spans 14 residues. CDR1 and CDR2 (germline): MNHNY, SVGAGI (reference sequence). CDR3 amino acids: CASKLGTGASPLHF. The CDR3 DNA reads TGTGCCAGCAAGTTGGGGACAGGGGCCTCACCCCTCCACTTT.